This T cell receptor (beta chain) came from a study of cytomegalovirus exposure and HLA in healthy donors. The wider study: In an early release, HLA-typed donors contributed tens of millions of unique TCR sequences.

This CDR3 has 15 amino acids. Germline-derived CDR1 and CDR2 are SQVTM and ANQGSEA. Germline trimming cut 3 bases from V and 9 bases from J; bases unmatched to any gene: 12. Amplification used 60 Vbeta primers and 13 Jbeta primers. This table comes from immunoSEQ multiplex PCR, and its TCRdb copy is limited to in-frame clones, with some not included. Of about 200,000 clones in the sample, 60% to 85% were seen once. The sample comprised PBMCs. J is TRBJ2-1 and V is TRBV29-1; 9 positions match TRBD2. The clonotype was recovered from a man aged 35-49 years in good health and CMV-seronegative. The CDR3 sequence: CSVDTRGLALGEQFF. In DNA form, the CDR3 reads TGCAGCGTTGATACCCGGGGACTAGCTTTGGGTGAGCAGTTCTTC.